This T cell receptor (beta chain) stems from a study of control samples from healthy donors and cancer patients. This table comes from immunoSEQ multiplex PCR, and its TCRdb copy is limited to in-frame clones, with some not included. Of 60,000 to 95,000 clones in the sample, 84% were seen once. Germline loops: CDR1 SGHRS, CDR2 YFSETQ. Trimming left V 4 bases short and J 6 bases short, with 13 bases between. CDR3 length: 13 amino acids. The chain joins TRBV5-1 to TRBJ1-1; D remains ambiguous. Source material: blood. This receptor was taken from a man aged 45-60 years in good health. The CDR3 region has the DNA TGCGCCAGCAGCCCTAACACCGACGCTGAAGCTTTCTTT. Amino acid sequence: CASSPNTDAEAFF.